The sequence of this T cell receptor (beta chain) was determined in a study of response to subunit inactivated influenza vaccine. Regarding the study as a whole: Authors suggested each seasonal influenza vaccination recruits few new T cells.

The CDR3 length is 13 residues. From germline, CDR1 is SGHTA and CDR2 FQGTGA. The V end was cut by 5 bases, the J end by 6 bases, with 10 bases between. About this clonotype itself: The antigen is unknown.

MiXCR, applied by TCRdb to the RT-PCR reads, yields one record per CDR3 protein. The sample contains around 500,000 distinct CDR3 sequences, roughly 9.7% of which appear only once. Here the sequenced sample was PBMCs from blood, taken 40 to 50 days after vaccination. The sequence was collected from a man between 50 and 59 years old who received an inactivated influenza vaccine. The chain employs TRBV7-3 and TRBJ2-2, with D hard to call. This CDR3 is CASSKGVSGELFF. CDR3 in DNA: TGTGCCAGCAGCAAAGGTGTATCCGGGGAGCTGTTTTTT.